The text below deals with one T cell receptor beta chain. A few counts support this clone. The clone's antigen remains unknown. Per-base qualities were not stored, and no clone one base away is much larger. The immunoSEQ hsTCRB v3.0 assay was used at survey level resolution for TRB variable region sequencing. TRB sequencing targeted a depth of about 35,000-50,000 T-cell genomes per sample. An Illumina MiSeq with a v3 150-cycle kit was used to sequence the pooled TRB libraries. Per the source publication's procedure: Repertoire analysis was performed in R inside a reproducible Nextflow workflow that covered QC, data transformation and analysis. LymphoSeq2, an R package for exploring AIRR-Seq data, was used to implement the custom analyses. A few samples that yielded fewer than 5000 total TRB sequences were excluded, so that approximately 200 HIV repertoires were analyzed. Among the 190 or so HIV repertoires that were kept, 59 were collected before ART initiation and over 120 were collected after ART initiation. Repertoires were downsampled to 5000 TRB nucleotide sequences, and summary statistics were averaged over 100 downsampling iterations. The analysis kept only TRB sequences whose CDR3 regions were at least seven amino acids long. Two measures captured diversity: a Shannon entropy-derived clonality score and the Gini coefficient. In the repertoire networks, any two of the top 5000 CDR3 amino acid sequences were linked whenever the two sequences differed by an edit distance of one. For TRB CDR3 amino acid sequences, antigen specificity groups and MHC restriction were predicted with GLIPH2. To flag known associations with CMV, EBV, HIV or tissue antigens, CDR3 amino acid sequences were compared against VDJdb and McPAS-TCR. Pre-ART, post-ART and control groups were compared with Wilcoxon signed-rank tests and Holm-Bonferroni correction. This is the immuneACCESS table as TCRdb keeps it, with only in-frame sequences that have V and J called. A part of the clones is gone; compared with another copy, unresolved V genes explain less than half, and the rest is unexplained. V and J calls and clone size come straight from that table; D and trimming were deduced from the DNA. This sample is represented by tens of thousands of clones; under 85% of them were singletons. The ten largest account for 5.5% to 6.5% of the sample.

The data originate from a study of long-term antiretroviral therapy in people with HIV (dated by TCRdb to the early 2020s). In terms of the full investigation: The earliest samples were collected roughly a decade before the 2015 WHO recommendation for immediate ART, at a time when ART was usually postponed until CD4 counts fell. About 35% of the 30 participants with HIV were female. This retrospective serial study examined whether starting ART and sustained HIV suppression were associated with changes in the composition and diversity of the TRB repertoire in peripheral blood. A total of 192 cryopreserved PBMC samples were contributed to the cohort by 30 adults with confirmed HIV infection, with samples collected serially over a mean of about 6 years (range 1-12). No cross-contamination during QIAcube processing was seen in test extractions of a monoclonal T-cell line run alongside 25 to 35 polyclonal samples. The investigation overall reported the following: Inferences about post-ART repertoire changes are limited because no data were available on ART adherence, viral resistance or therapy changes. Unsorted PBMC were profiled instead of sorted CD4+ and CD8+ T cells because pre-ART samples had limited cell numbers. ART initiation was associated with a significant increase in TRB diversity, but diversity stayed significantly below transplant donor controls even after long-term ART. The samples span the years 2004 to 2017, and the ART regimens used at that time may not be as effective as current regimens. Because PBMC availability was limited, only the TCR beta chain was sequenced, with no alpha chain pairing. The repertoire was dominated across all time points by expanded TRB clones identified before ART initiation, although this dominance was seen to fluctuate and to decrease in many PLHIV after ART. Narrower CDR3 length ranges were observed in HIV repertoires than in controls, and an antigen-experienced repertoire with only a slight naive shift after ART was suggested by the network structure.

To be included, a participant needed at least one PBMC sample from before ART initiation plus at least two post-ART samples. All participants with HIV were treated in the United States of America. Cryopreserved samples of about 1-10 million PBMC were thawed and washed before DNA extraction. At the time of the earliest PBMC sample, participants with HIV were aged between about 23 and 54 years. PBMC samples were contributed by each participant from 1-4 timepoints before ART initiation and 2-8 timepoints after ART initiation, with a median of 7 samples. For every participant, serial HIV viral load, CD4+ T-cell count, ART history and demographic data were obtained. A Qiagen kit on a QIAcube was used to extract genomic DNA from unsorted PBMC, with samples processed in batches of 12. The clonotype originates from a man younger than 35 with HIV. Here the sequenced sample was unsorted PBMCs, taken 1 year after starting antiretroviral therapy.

The CDR3 loop reads CASSLVVGIIYNEQFF. The DNA sequence is TGTGCCAGCAGCTTAGTTGTGGGAATCATCTACAATGAGCAGTTCTTC. The chain is encoded by TRBV7-9 joined to TRBJ2-1, with the D gene not clear enough to name. V and J lose 1 base and 3 bases, and a span of 13 bases separates them. Including cysteine and phenylalanine, the CDR3 has 16 amino acids. Only CDR3 DNA remains: 48 bases, in frame from the first base. For CDR1 and CDR2, the germline V gene (reference sequence) lists SEHNR and FQNEAQ.